A single sample gave rise to the 25 T cell receptor beta chains below, sequenced in a study of blood T cells in healthy people across ages. A second PCR of about 7 to 11 cycles used a sample-barcoded 5' primer and a J-beta primer mix. MiXCR, run by TCRdb on the 5' RACE reads, gives a single entry per CDR3 protein. Of roughly 1.5 million distinct CDR3 sequences in the sample, approximately 39% were seen once. Sequencing used blood. Every receptor here comes from a woman in her late teens or twenties in good health.

The chain employs TRBV6-1 and TRBJ2-5; D remains unclear. The J call is uncertain, as TRBJ2-7 better fits the DNA end. The CDR3 has 15 residues. Germline assignment: CDR1 MNHNS and CDR2 SASEGT. CDR3 bases: TGTGCCAGCAGTGAATCGGCAGGAAGGTTCTGCGAGCAGTACTTC. This translates into CASSESAGRFCEQYF.

The rearrangement links TRBV9 to TRBJ1-2; TRBD1 matches at 11 bases. The CDR3 consists of 19 residues. Unmatched junction bases numbered 13, after V lost 3 bases and J lost 0 bases. Per the germline V gene, CDR1 is SGDLS and CDR2 is YYNGEE. The CDR3 coding sequence is TGTGCCAGCAGCGGACAACGGGACAGGGGGAACAAAGCTAACTATGGCTACACCTTC. This gives the protein CASSGQRDRGNKANYGYTF.

The V and J genes are TRBV6-1 and TRBJ2-4, with D perhaps being TRBD1 or TRBD2 (5 bases each). The CDR3 is made up of 14 amino acids. Trimming stripped 1 base from V and 2 bases from J, with 6 bases between. Germline V CDR1 and CDR2: MNHNS, SASEGT. CDR3: CASSEGGTKNIQYF. CDR3 DNA: TGTGCCAGCAGTGAAGGGGGGACCAAAAACATTCAGTACTTC.

The rearrangement uses TRBV25-1 and TRBJ2-5; no firm D call. The germline V gene has CDR1 MGHDK and CDR2 SYGVNS. This CDR3 has 14 residues. Trimming removed 3 bases from V and 5 bases from J, with 13 bases in between. The CDR3 coding sequence is TGTGCCAGCAGTGACAGTAGGAATCGGGAGACCCAGTACTTC. This gives the protein CASSDSRNRETQYF. Supplemented by reference TRBV25-1 and TRBJ2-5, the full variable domain reads EADIYQTPRYLVIGTGKKITLECSQTMGHDKMYWYQQDPGMELHLIHYSYGVNSTEKGDLSSESTVSRIRTEHFPLTLESARPSHTSQYLCASSDSRNRETQYFGPGTRLLVL.

This clonotype was observed a few times. The chain is built from TRBV12-3 or TRBV12-4 and TRBJ2-2; D is perhaps TRBD1 (6 bases). Between the trimmed V and J ends, which lost 2 bases and 2 bases, there was a span of 9 bases. CDR3 length equals 15 residues. The CDR3 loop reads CASSLHRVNTGELFF. In DNA, the CDR3 is TGTGCCAGCAGTTTACACAGGGTAAACACCGGGGAGCTGTTTTTT.

For this clonotype: The germline gene is not matched at one end of the junction; a read error may be the cause. CDR3 sequence (DNA): TGTGCCATCAGTGGTGTTTGGACTAGCGGAGAGAATGGGCAGTTCTTC. Translated, it gives CAISGVWTSGENGQFF. V usage is TRBV10-3 and J usage is TRBJ2-1; 10 nucleotides match TRBD2. The CDR3 is made up of 16 amino acids. Germline V gene data show CDR1 as ENHRY and CDR2 as SYGVKD.

This clonotype was counted a few times. Its ends do not fully match the called genes, so a read error is possible. The chain is built from TRBV25-1 and TRBJ2-1, with 7 bases fitting TRBD1. This CDR3 is built from 17 residues. CDR1 is MGHDK, CDR2 SYGVNS, per germline. Here the CDR3 reads CASSLKTGVTPYIEQFF. In DNA form, the CDR3 reads TGTGCCAGCAGCCTAAAAACAGGGGTCACCCCCTACATTGAGCAGTTCTTC.

This clonotype has only a few counts. The chain has TRBV7-2 and TRBJ1-1; weak D call: TRBD1 (6 bases). Germline assignment: CDR1 SGHTA and CDR2 FQGNSA. CDR3 size: 15 residues. Trimming removed 0 bases from V and 1 base from J, with 9 bases in between. This CDR3 is CASSLAGQWNTEAFF. CDR3 sequence (DNA): TGTGCCAGCAGCTTAGCAGGACAGTGGAACACTGAAGCTTTCTTT.

The chain recombines TRBV20-1 with TRBJ2-1; the D gene is possibly TRBD2 (6 bases). V gave up 3 bases and J gave up 4 bases, with 16 bases separating them. The CDR3 length is 15 residues. Germline V gene lookup returns CDR1 DFQATT and CDR2 SNEGSKA (reference sequence). The CDR3 DNA follows: TGCAGTGCTAGGGGCGCCCATCGGGGGTACAATGAGCAGTTCTTC. Protein: CSARGAHRGYNEQFF.

The chain combines TRBV9 with TRBJ2-7; tentative D call: TRBD1 (6 bases). Germline loops: CDR1 SGDLS, CDR2 YYNGEE. The CDR3 contains 15 residues. V shed 4 bases and J shed 7 bases, with 21 bases lying between them. The chain's CDR3 is CASSPPGAAAKEQYF. In DNA, the CDR3 is TGTGCCAGCAGCCCACCAGGGGCGGCGGCCAAAGAGCAGTACTTC.

The chain couples TRBV4-2 to TRBJ2-3, with D possibly being TRBD1 or TRBD2 (6 bases each). The CDR3 runs 15 residues. Trimming pared 3 bases from V and 2 bases from J, leaving 12 bases between. CDR1 LGHNA and CDR2 YNFKEQ come from the germline V gene. The CDR3 reads CASSQGGRDTDTQYF. The CDR3 nucleotides are TGTGCCAGCAGCCAGGGGGGCCGTGACACAGATACGCAGTATTTT.

The chain joins TRBV7-2 to TRBJ2-3, with 11 bases identical to TRBD2. The germline V gene has CDR1 SGHTA and CDR2 FQGNSA. With V trimmed by 2 bases and J by 5 bases, 6 bases remained unmatched. The CDR3 sequence is 16 residues long. As DNA, the CDR3 is TGTGCCAGCAGCTTACTAGCGGGGGGATATGGAGATACGCAGTATTTT. Translation gives CASSLLAGGYGDTQYF.

The chain combines TRBV5-1 with TRBJ2-7, with 11 bases identical to TRBD2. Unmatched junction bases numbered 5, after V lost 4 bases and J lost 2 bases. This CDR3 is built from 15 residues. Germline V gene data show CDR1 as SGHRS and CDR2 as YFSETQ. As DNA, the CDR3 is TGCGCCAGCAGCGAGAGGGGACTAGCGGCCTACGAGCAGTACTTC. As protein: CASSERGLAAYEQYF.

With regard to this clonotype: A much larger clone sits a single nucleotide away, making a read error possible. The chain carries TRBV20-1 and TRBJ2-5, with D hard to call. CDR1 is DFQATT, CDR2 SNEGSKA, per germline (reference sequence). The CDR3 runs 13 residues. The germline V and J ends were trimmed by 6 bases and 3 bases, with 14 bases remaining between them. For the CDR3, the DNA is TGCAGTGCGGCCGGGCTGGGTAAAGAGACCCAGTACTTC. It encodes CSAAGLGKETQYF.

This clonotype occurred many times. This chain links TRBV7-2 with TRBJ2-3; D remains unclear. V lost 4 bases and J 4 bases, leaving 9 bases between the germline ends. This CDR3 spans 13 amino acids. Germline CDR1 SGHTA, CDR2 FQGNSA. The CDR3 sequence: CASSSSESDTQYF. The CDR3 nucleotides read TGTGCCAGCAGCTCCTCCGAATCAGATACGCAGTATTTT.

The chain has TRBV20-1 and TRBJ2-5; D gene uncertain. CDR3 size: 12 residues. Trimming took 1 base from V and 5 from J, leaving 8 bases between them. The germline V gene encodes CDR1 DFQATT and CDR2 SNEGSKA (reference sequence). The CDR3 DNA follows: TGCAGTGCTAGAGGGCCCGGGGAGACCCAGTACTTC. Residues: CSARGPGETQYF.

The chain joins TRBV3-1 to TRBJ1-5, with no clear D. Trimming took off 8 bases at V and 4 bases at J, with 9 bases between the two ends. CDR3 length equals 12 residues. CDR1 and CDR2 from the germline V gene are LGHDT and YNNKEL (reference sequence). The CDR3 DNA follows: TGTGCCAGCGGATATTTAAATCAGCCCCAGCATTTT. It encodes CASGYLNQPQHF.

The chain combines TRBV9 with TRBJ1-3; the D is unclear. V lost 2 bases, J lost 1 base, and 7 bases lay in between. Germline-derived CDR1 and CDR2 are SGDLS and YYNGEE. The length of the CDR3 is 14 residues. CDR3 residues: CASSVKGSGNTIYF. CDR3 sequence (DNA): TGTGCCAGCAGCGTCAAGGGATCTGGAAACACCATATATTTT.

As to this clonotype: One end of the junction does not line up with germline, which may come from a read error. The CDR3 DNA is TGTGCCACCCGAGGGGTCGATACCTACAATGAGCAGCACTTC. It yields the protein CATRGVDTYNEQHF. The J gene is TRBJ2-1, the V gene TRBV10-3; either TRBD1 or TRBD2 may supply D (5 bases each). This CDR3 region has 14 residues. CDR1 ENHRY and CDR2 SYGVKD come from the germline V gene.

In its sample, this clonotype was seen a few times. The V and J genes are TRBV4-1 and TRBJ2-5; 9 bases match TRBD1. Germline V gene lookup returns CDR1 MGHRA and CDR2 YSYEKL. Trimming cost V 5 bases and J 11 bases; bases outside gene matches: 21. The CDR3 totals 17 residues. This CDR3 is CASSSDPGTGPYNEQYF. CDR3 nucleotides: TGCGCCAGCAGCTCGGACCCGGGGACAGGGCCCTACAATGAGCAGTACTTC.

The chain recombines TRBV27 with TRBJ2-7; D is possibly TRBD2 (6 bases). Trimming pared 2 bases from V and 7 bases from J, leaving 18 bases between. Germline V CDR1 and CDR2: MNHEY, SMNVEV (reference sequence). The CDR3 is made up of 15 amino acids. CDR3 residues: CASSLRRELYNEQYF. CDR3 DNA sequence: TGTGCCAGCAGTTTACGACGGGAGTTGTACAATGAGCAGTACTTC.

This clonotype has just a few counts. The chain joins TRBV7-9 to TRBJ2-3; D gene uncertain. Germline V gene data show CDR1 as SEHNR and CDR2 as FQNEAQ (reference sequence). This CDR3 contains 14 residues. Trimming left V 4 bases short and J 2 bases short, with 10 bases between. CDR3 sequence reads: CASSSDHPTDTQYF. The CDR3 bases are TGTGCCAGCAGCTCCGACCACCCCACAGATACGCAGTATTTT.

As concerns this clonotype: This may arise from a read error, as a much more abundant clone is one base away. Here the CDR3 DNA reads TGTGCCAGCAGCTTAGGAGGTCCTGAGCGGTTCTTC. This codes for CASSLGGPERFF. The chain couples TRBV7-9 to TRBJ2-1; D gene ambiguous. Germline CDR1 and CDR2: SEHNR and FQNEAQ (reference sequence). The CDR3 is 12 residues long.

This clonotype was detected a few times. The rearrangement uses TRBV5-1 and TRBJ2-1; D is perhaps TRBD2 (5 bases). The CDR3 extends over 13 amino acids. Germline V gene lookup returns CDR1 SGHRS and CDR2 YFSETQ. V gave up 8 bases and J gave up 8 bases, with 17 bases separating them. The CDR3 region is CASSDPARDEQFF. The DNA for the CDR3 is TGCGCCAGTTCGGACCCAGCGAGGGATGAGCAGTTCTTC.

The chain recombines TRBV15 with TRBJ2-1; no clear D. Gene TRBJ2-7 matches the end of the DNA better, so the J call may be wrong. Germline CDR1 LNHNV, CDR2 YYDKDF (reference sequence). The CDR3 extends over 13 amino acids. In DNA form, the CDR3 reads TGTGCCACCAGCAGTCTGTTGTACAATGAGCAGTACTTC. Amino acid sequence: CATSSLLYNEQYF.